The next 26 T cell receptor beta chains were all read from a single sample in a study of T cell responses to AZD1222 COVID-19 vaccine. Generated by immunoSEQ multiplex PCR, the TCRdb table keeps only in-frame clones and is missing some. The sample has under 45,000 clones, approximately 83% seen once. The sequences come from peripheral blood, collected 28 days after the second AZD1222 dose. The source of these receptors is an adult who received the AZD1222 COVID-19 vaccine.

The CDR3 DNA reads TGTGCCTGGAGCCGTATAGGAGGGAATAATGAAAAACTGTTTTTT. Its protein is CAWSRIGGNNEKLFF. The chain joins TRBV30 to TRBJ1-4; no clear D. CDR3 size: 15 residues. In germline, CDR1 is GTSNPN, CDR2 SVGIG (reference sequence). V was pared by 3 bases and J by 4 bases, with 15 bases between.

This sequence joins TRBV10-3 and TRBJ2-1, with D uncertain. V was shortened by 7 bases and J by 6 bases, with 19 bases between the two germline ends. There are 15 residues in the CDR3. Germline-derived CDR1 and CDR2 are ENHRY and SYGVKD. As DNA, the CDR3 is TGTGCCATCATGGGCTCCGGGCTCCCTGGCAATGAGCAGTTCTTC. Amino acids: CAIMGSGLPGNEQFF.

This chain links TRBV5-1 with TRBJ1-1, with 7 bases identical to TRBD1. V lost 0 bases and J lost 2; bases outside the gene matches: 4. Germline V gene lookup returns CDR1 SGHRS and CDR2 YFSETQ. This CDR3 has 15 amino acids. The CDR3, as DNA: TGCGCCAGCAGCTTGGCGGGGACAGCTAACACTGAAGCTTTCTTT. This gives the protein CASSLAGTANTEAFF.

The chain couples TRBV19 to TRBJ1-1; D is perhaps TRBD1 (5 bases). Germline CDR1 LNHDA, CDR2 SQIVND (reference sequence). There are 15 residues in the CDR3. V was cut by 7 bases and J by 10 bases, with 25 bases left in between. The CDR3 sequence: CASTPRGPHIVGAFF. The CDR3 region has the DNA TGTGCCAGTACCCCAAGGGGCCCCCATATCGTCGGAGCTTTCTTT.

This clone was seen more than once but under ten times. The chain combines TRBV9 with TRBJ1-2, with 10 bases that match TRBD1. V dropped 5 bases and J dropped 5; count of bases not matched to a gene: 18. There are 18 residues in the CDR3. Germline V gives CDR1 SGDLS, CDR2 YYNGEE. CDR3 in amino acids: CASSEARDRGFGWYGYTF. For the CDR3, the DNA is TGTGCCAGCAGTGAGGCCCGGGACAGGGGTTTCGGATGGTATGGCTACACCTTC.

The rearrangement links TRBV14 to TRBJ1-4; D gene ambiguous. The V end lost 0 bases, the J end lost 0 bases, and 8 bases lay between the germline ends. Per the germline V gene, CDR1 is SGHDN and CDR2 is FVKESK. The CDR3 totals 16 residues. The CDR3 DNA is TGTGCCAGCAGCCAAGATATCACAGCAACTAATGAAAAACTGTTTTTT. Amino acid sequence: CASSQDITATNEKLFF.

This rearrangement joins TRBV7-2 to TRBJ2-1; D is perhaps TRBD1 (6 bases). CDR1 and CDR2 (germline): SGHTA, FQGNSA. The V end lost 5 bases, the J end lost 10 bases, and 12 bases lay between the germline ends. The CDR3 extends over 12 amino acids. CDR3 nucleotides: TGTGCCAGCAGCCCACAGGGATTCGAGCAGTTCTTC. It yields the protein CASSPQGFEQFF.

V gene TRBV18 combines with J gene TRBJ1-6, with D perhaps matching TRBD1 (5 bases). Germline V gene lookup returns CDR1 KGHSH and CDR2 LQKENI. The CDR3 loop spans 16 amino acids. V was clipped by 2 bases and J by 9 bases, with 17 bases between them. The CDR3 DNA reads as TGTGCCAGCTCACCAAGGGTGGTATCAGGGTTTTCACCCCTCCACTTT. Translating gives CASSPRVVSGFSPLHF.

The rearrangement uses TRBV10-2 and TRBJ2-2, with TRBD2 matching over 11 bases. The CDR3 has 18 amino acids. The germline CDR1 and CDR2 sequences are WSHSY and SAAADI. V was clipped by 2 bases and J by 0 bases; unmatched bases: 5. CDR3 in DNA: TGCGCCAGCAGTGAGCTAGCGGGGGGCTACGCGAACACCGGGGAGCTGTTTTTT. Translating it yields CASSELAGGYANTGELFF.

The rearrangement links TRBV19 to TRBJ2-3; D perhaps matches TRBD1 (6 bases). V gave up 3 bases and J gave up 1 base, with 11 bases separating them. The germline V gene has CDR1 LNHDA and CDR2 SQIVND (reference sequence). CDR3 length equals 15 residues. CDR3 DNA: TGTGCCAGTAGTATTATGGACAGCCGCACAGATACGCAGTATTTT. As protein: CASSIMDSRTDTQYF.

The chain couples TRBV27 to TRBJ1-1; D uncertain. The V end lost 5 bases, the J end lost 0 bases, and 19 bases lay between the germline ends. This CDR3 comprises 17 residues. Germline V gene lookup returns CDR1 MNHEY and CDR2 SMNVEV (reference sequence). The CDR3 spells CASSPLWLLLMNTEAFF. The CDR3 nucleotides read TGTGCCAGCAGTCCTCTTTGGCTTCTTTTAATGAACACTGAAGCTTTCTTT.

This clone has only one observation. This chain links TRBV7-2 with TRBJ2-1, with TRBD1 matching over 8 bases. Per the germline V gene, CDR1 is SGHTA and CDR2 is FQGNSA. The trim removed 5 bases at V and 2 bases at J, leaving 5 bases unmatched. This CDR3 is built from 15 residues. CDR3: CASSQQGETYNEQFF. CDR3 bases: TGTGCCAGCAGCCAACAGGGGGAAACCTACAATGAGCAGTTCTTC. Complete variable domain (other parts from reference TRBV7-2 and TRBJ2-1): GAGVSQSPSNKVTEKGKDVELRCDPISGHTALYWYRQSLGQGLEFLIYFQGNSAPDKSGLPSDRFSAERTGGSVSTLTIQRTQQEDSAVYLCASSQQGETYNEQFFGPGTRLTVL.

The chain employs TRBV7-8 and TRBJ1-4; 7 bases align to TRBD1. The germline gives CDR1 SGHVS, CDR2 FQNEAQ. Germline trimming cut 4 bases from V and 4 bases from J; bases unmatched to any gene: 3. The CDR3 totals 14 residues. CDR3 sequence: CASSSGQNNEKLFF. The CDR3 DNA is TGTGCCAGCAGCTCGGGACAGAATAATGAAAAACTGTTTTTT.

The chain has TRBV5-4 and TRBJ2-7, with D unresolved. Germline assignment: CDR1 SGHNT and CDR2 YYREEE (reference sequence). V lost 0 bases and J 2 bases, leaving 9 bases between the germline ends. The CDR3 runs to 14 residues. The CDR3 DNA follows: TGTGCCAGCAGCTTGGGACAAGATACCTACGAGCAGTACTTC. This encodes CASSLGQDTYEQYF.

This sequence joins TRBV7-2 and TRBJ2-7, with D possibly being TRBD2 (6 bases). V lost 5 bases and J 2 bases, leaving 16 bases between the germline ends. CDR3 length: 15 amino acids. Germline V CDR1 and CDR2: SGHTA, FQGNSA. The chain's CDR3 is CASSPEEGNPYEQYF. In nucleotides, the CDR3 is TGTGCCAGCAGCCCAGAGGAGGGGAACCCCTACGAGCAGTACTTC.

The V call is TRBV6-1, the J call TRBJ1-5, with D maybe TRBD1 (6 bases). V lost 3 bases, J lost 3 bases, and 9 bases lay in between. The length of the CDR3 is 14 residues. Germline values: CDR1 MNHNS, CDR2 SASEGT. This CDR3 is CASSDNRVNQPQHF. For the CDR3, the DNA is TGTGCCAGCAGTGATAACAGGGTCAATCAGCCCCAGCATTTT.

The V and J genes are TRBV18 and TRBJ2-5; a weak D match, TRBD2 (5 bases). Trimming removed 6 bases from V and 5 bases from J, with 22 bases in between. This CDR3 spans 16 amino acids. CDR1 KGHSH and CDR2 LQKENI come from the germline V gene. The chain's CDR3 is CASSLSDFWGTETQYF. The CDR3, as DNA: TGTGCCAGCTCGCTTTCGGACTTTTGGGGTACGGAGACCCAGTACTTC. The whole variable domain, filled in from reference TRBV18 and TRBJ2-5, reads NAGVMQNPRHLVRRRGQEARLRCSPMKGHSHVYWYRQLPEEGLKFMVYLQKENIIDESGMPKERFSAEFPKEGPSILRIQQVVRGDSAAYFCASSLSDFWGTETQYFGPGTRLLVL.

The table lists this clone with a few counts. This chain connects TRBV2 to TRBJ2-1, with 10 bases identical to TRBD2. The CDR3 has 16 amino acids. Germline V CDR1 and CDR2: SNHLY, FYNNEI. V trimming: 5 bases; J trimming: 9 bases; junction bases outside the gene matches: 13. This chain's CDR3 is CASSPWIAGGISEQFF. The CDR3 region has the DNA TGTGCCAGCAGTCCATGGATAGCGGGGGGTATAAGTGAGCAGTTCTTC. Drawing the rest from reference TRBV2 and TRBJ2-1, the complete variable domain is EPEVTQTPSHQVTQMGQEVILRCVPISNHLYFYWYRQILGQKVEFLVSFYNNEISEKSEIFDDQFSVERPDGSNFTLKIRSTKLEDSAMYFCASSPWIAGGISEQFFGPGTRLTVL.

The V call is TRBV28, the J call TRBJ1-3, with D perhaps TRBD1 (5 bases). With 3 bases removed from V and 6 bases from J, the gap between germline ends came to 9 bases. The CDR3 spans 13 residues. CDR1 and CDR2 (germline): MDHEN, SYDVKM. CDR3: CASSLGVLNTIYF. The CDR3 bases are TGTGCCAGCAGTTTGGGGGTTTTAAACACCATATATTTT.

CDR3 loop: CASTTGMNTEAFF. In DNA, the CDR3 is TGTGCCAGCACTACAGGGATGAACACTGAAGCTTTCTTT. The chain uses TRBV2 and TRBJ1-1, with a tentative D call TRBD1 (6 bases). From germline, CDR1 is SNHLY and CDR2 FYNNEI. Deletions cut 7 bases from V and 0 bases from J, with 9 bases between. The CDR3 runs 13 residues.

The rearrangement uses TRBV7-8 and TRBJ1-4; D gene ambiguous. CDR3 length: 20 residues. Germline V gene sequence: CDR1 SGHVS, CDR2 FQNEAQ. V lost 0 bases and J lost 7, with 27 bases in between. The CDR3, as DNA: TGTGCCAGCAGCTTAGCCCGAAGATCTGTAAGGCTAGTAGCCAGTGAAAAACTGTTTTTT. Residues: CASSLARRSVRLVASEKLFF.

The rearrangement joins TRBV9 to TRBJ1-6; a weak D match, TRBD1 (6 bases). V lost 1 base and J lost 0, with 32 bases in between. The germline V gene encodes CDR1 SGDLS and CDR2 YYNGEE. The CDR3 is 24 amino acids. The CDR3 loop reads CASSVSPPAIGGPLGSSYNSPLHF. The CDR3 DNA reads as TGTGCCAGCAGCGTATCCCCCCCAGCGATAGGGGGGCCTTTAGGTTCCTCCTATAATTCACCCCTCCACTTT.

The chain links TRBV24-1 to TRBJ2-1; 8 bases agree with TRBD2. V dropped 6 bases and J dropped 3; count of bases not matched to a gene: 9. Germline values: CDR1 KGHDR, CDR2 SFDVKD. The CDR3 has 16 residues. The CDR3 DNA sequence: TGTGCCACCAGTTCCCCTTCGGGGGGGGACTACAATGAGCAGTTCTTC. Protein: CATSSPSGGDYNEQFF.

The V and J genes are TRBV28 and TRBJ1-1; no firm D call. Per the germline V gene, CDR1 is MDHEN and CDR2 is SYDVKM. The CDR3 is made up of 11 amino acids. Trimming took off 4 bases at V and 8 bases at J, with 8 bases between the two ends. The CDR3 DNA sequence: TGTGCCAGCAGTTCCTTTAGGGAAGCTTTCTTT. Translated: CASSSFREAFF.

The V and J genes are TRBV5-1 and TRBJ2-7, with unresolved D. Germline-derived CDR1 and CDR2 are SGHRS and YFSETQ. The CDR3 runs 14 residues. Trimming removed 0 bases from V and 0 bases from J, with 7 bases in between. The CDR3 spells CASSLAAFSYEQYF. CDR3 sequence (DNA): TGCGCCAGCAGCTTGGCGGCATTCTCCTACGAGCAGTACTTC.

This clone was seen a single time. The chain uses TRBV3-1 (or the pseudogene TRBV3-2) and TRBJ2-7; 8 nucleotides line up with TRBD2. Trimming at V came to 3 bases and at J to 6 bases, leaving 7 bases not matched to a gene. The CDR3 loop spans 14 amino acids. Germline V CDR1 and CDR2: LGHDT, YNNKEL (reference sequence). CDR3 loop: CASSHRRGAGEQYF. The CDR3 nucleotides are TGTGCCAGCAGCCATAGGCGGGGGGCGGGCGAGCAGTACTTC.